A selection of T cell receptor beta chains follows, all from one sample in a study of T cells in Graves' hyperthyroidism and ophthalmopathy. TCRdb passed the multiplex PCR reads through MiXCR, listing each CDR3 protein once. The top ten clones hold 3.7% of a sample with about 350,000 distinct CDR3 sequences, approximately 19% of them seen once. What was sequenced was blood. Receptors originate from a woman younger than 30 with Graves' hyperthyroidism. Each CDR3 is given with its conserved first and last residue. The order of the fields is V gene, J gene, D gene, clone size, CDR3 DNA, CDR3 protein. The D gene is left open where the match is weak. The listing skips clone size in some rows; elsewhere it reads once, few, many or a size class.

TRBV12-3/TRBV12-4	TRBJ2-7	-	many	TGTGCCAGCAGTTTAGTTCGTAGGGGTCCCCTCGGCGGGCAGTACTTC	CASSLVRRGPLGGQYF
TRBV3-1	TRBJ1-2	-	-	TGTGCCAGCAGCCAAGCTGCGACGGTAACTTTCTATGGCTACACCTTC	CASSQAATVTFYGYTF
TRBV7-2	TRBJ2-7	TRBD2	-	TGTGCCAGCAGCTTAGGGCTTGTGACTAGCGGGACCTACGAGCAGTACTTC	CASSLGLVTSGTYEQYF
TRBV20-1	TRBJ2-7	TRBD1	many	TGCAGTGCTAGAGGTGGGGGACAGGGAGTTTACGAGCAGTACTTC	CSARGGGQGVYEQYF
TRBV6-1	TRBJ1-4	-	many	TGTGCCAGCAGAGCGGGGGGCTTAGGTGAAAAACTGTTTTTT	CASRAGGLGEKLFF
TRBV5-1	TRBJ2-7	-	many	TGCGCCAGCAGCTTGGCCGCCGGTGTCTACGAGCAGTACTTC	CASSLAAGVYEQYF
TRBV15	TRBJ1-1	-	-	TGTGCCACCTCAGAGGGGGACGTGAACACTGAAGCTTTCTTT	CATSEGDVNTEAFF
TRBV6-5	TRBJ1-6	-	-	TGTGCCAGCAGTTACGGAATTGGACCCCTCCACTTT	CASSYGIGPLHF
TRBV6-1	TRBJ1-1	-	-	TGTGCCAGCAGTGTCTACTACGGAGATATGAACACTGAAGCTTTCTTT	CASSVYYGDMNTEAFF
TRBV12-3/TRBV12-4	TRBJ2-5	-	many	TGTGCCAGCAGTCCCTCTGCGGGGCGGGAGACCCAGTACTTC	CASSPSAGRETQYF
TRBV6-5	TRBJ1-2	-	many	TGTGCCAGCAGTTACTCGATCCGAGCTAACTATGGCTACACCTTC	CASSYSIRANYGYTF
TRBV20-1	TRBJ1-1	TRBD1	many	TGCAGTGCTAGTCCCCAGGGGGCCGGAACTGAAGCTTTCTTT	CSASPQGAGTEAFF
TRBV7-9	TRBJ2-2	TRBD2	many	TGTGCCAGCAAACCGGGACTAGGCTACACCGGGGAGCTGTTTTTT	CASKPGLGYTGELFF
TRBV24-1	TRBJ1-1	-	-	TGTGCCAGCAGTCAATTCGGTGGGTACACTGAAGCTTTCTTT	CASSQFGGYTEAFF
TRBV10-3	TRBJ2-3	-	many	TGTGCCATCAGGTCTAGCGATACAGATACGCAGTATTTT	CAIRSSDTDTQYF
TRBV7-9	TRBJ1-6	-	few	TGTGCCAGCAGCTTAGATTCCCGGGGGTCCTATAATTCACCCCTCCACTTT	CASSLDSRGSYNSPLHF
TRBV28	TRBJ1-5	-	many	TGTGCCAGCAGTTTTTGGAATCAGCCCCAGCATTTT	CASSFWNQPQHF
TRBV30	TRBJ2-5	-	many	TGTGCCTGGAGTGTACCCCCAGGGCTTAGGGAGACCCAGTACTTC	CAWSVPPGLRETQYF
TRBV27	TRBJ2-2	-	many	TGTGCCAGCAGTTTAAGGACACAGAACACCGGGGAGCTGTTTTTT	CASSLRTQNTGELFF
TRBV6-5	TRBJ1-2	-	many	TGTGCCAGCAGTACGTGGGTGGACTATGGCTACACCTTC	CASSTWVDYGYTF
TRBV18	TRBJ1-5	-	many	TGTGCCAGCTCACCAGGAAACAGGGAAACCCAGCATTTT	CASSPGNRETQHF
TRBV28	TRBJ2-3	-	-	TGTGCCAGCAGTCGGGCCGAGGGGCCCACAGATACGCAGTATTTT	CASSRAEGPTDTQYF
TRBV6-2/TRBV6-3	TRBJ1-1	TRBD1	many	TGTGCCAGCAGTTCCATTCGTCCGATGACAGGGGAGGGTCATAACACTGAAGCTTTCTTT	CASSSIRPMTGEGHNTEAFF
TRBV2	TRBJ1-5	-	-	TGTGCCAGCAGTGAACTAAGGGAGGATCAGCCCCAGCATTTT	CASSELREDQPQHF
TRBV20-1	TRBJ1-2	TRBD1	-	TGCAGTGCTAGAGACAGGGGACAGGGGGCGACCTATGGCTACACCTTC	CSARDRGQGATYGYTF
TRBV24-1	TRBJ1-2	-	many	TGTGCCACCGCGGACCCCGGCGGCTACACCTTC	CATADPGGYTF
TRBV10-3	TRBJ2-2	-	many	TGTGCCATCAGTGAGCAGCGGAACACCGGGGAGCTGTTTTTT	CAISEQRNTGELFF
TRBV11-2	TRBJ2-7	TRBD1	many	TGTGCCAGCAGCCAGGACAGGGGCCACGAGCAGTACTTC	CASSQDRGHEQYF
TRBV10-3	TRBJ1-2	TRBD1	many	TGTGCCATCAGGACAGGGGGCTCTAACTATGGCTACACCTTC	CAIRTGGSNYGYTF
TRBV20-1	TRBJ1-5	-	few	TGCAGTGCTGGAACCCGTGGTAGGGTGGACCAGCCCCAGCATTTT	CSAGTRGRVDQPQHF
TRBV6-1	TRBJ2-7	TRBD1	many	TGTGCCAGCAGTGAAGGGGACAGCTTCTACGAGCAGTACTTC	CASSEGDSFYEQYF
TRBV20-1	TRBJ2-2	-	many	TGCAGTGCTAGTTCGGGAGTCTTGAACACCGGGGAGCTGTTTTTT	CSASSGVLNTGELFF
TRBV28	TRBJ1-5	TRBD1	-	TGTGCCAGCAGTCCCGGGACAGGGGGTTACGGTCAGCCCCAGCATTTT	CASSPGTGGYGQPQHF
TRBV7-2	TRBJ2-7	TRBD2	-	TGTGCCAGCACCAAAACTGTGGGAGGGTACGAGCAGTACTTC	CASTKTVGGYEQYF
TRBV12-3/TRBV12-4	TRBJ2-7	-	many	TGTGCCAGCAGTTTTTCCAGGGTAGGGTCGGAGCAGTACTTC	CASSFSRVGSEQYF
TRBV12-3/TRBV12-4	TRBJ1-2	-	-	TGTGCCAGCAGCAAAGGGCTGAGTTGGGGCTACACCTTC	CASSKGLSWGYTF
TRBV27	TRBJ1-1	TRBD1	many	TGTGCCAGCAGTCCCCCGGGGACAGCCAACACTGAAGCTTTCTTT	CASSPPGTANTEAFF
TRBV5-1	TRBJ2-1	TRBD1	many	TGCGCCAGCAGCTACCCGAGGACAGGGGACAATGAGCAGTTCTTC	CASSYPRTGDNEQFF
TRBV7-9	TRBJ2-7	TRBD1	many	TGTGCCAGCAGCTCGGGGACAGGGTACGAGCAGTACTTC	CASSSGTGYEQYF
TRBV18	TRBJ1-3	-	many	TGTGCCAGCTCACCGGCGGAAGCCGACACCATATATTTT	CASSPAEADTIYF
TRBV7-2	TRBJ1-1	-	few	TGTGCCAGCAGCTCAACCTCGCAGGGTCTCGAAGCTTTCTTT	CASSSTSQGLEAFF
TRBV28	TRBJ2-7	TRBD2	many	TGTGCCAGCAGTTTCGGACTAGCGGGACTTACGGCGTACTTC	CASSFGLAGLTAYF
TRBV30	TRBJ1-2	-	many	TGTGCCTGGAGTCAAGGGGCTTCTGGCTACACCTTC	CAWSQGASGYTF
TRBV7-9	TRBJ1-1	-	-	TGTGCCAGCTGGGCGTCTGAGTCGGCGAACACTGAAGCTTTCTTT	CASWASESANTEAFF
TRBV15	TRBJ2-5	TRBD2	many	TGTGCCACCAGCAGAGAAGGGCCTAGCGGGGGGCCATTAGAAGAGACCCAGTACTTC	CATSREGPSGGPLEETQYF
TRBV10-2	TRBJ2-5	-	many	TGCGCCAGCAGTACTAACGGCCTAGAAGAGACCCAGTACTTC	CASSTNGLEETQYF
TRBV13	TRBJ2-7	-	few	TGTGCCAGCAGCCAGTGGTTCGGGGACACCGACTCCTACGAGCAGTACTTC	CASSQWFGDTDSYEQYF
TRBV11-1	TRBJ2-2	TRBD2	many	TGTGCCAGCAGCTTAGCCCGCTTAGCGGGGGGGCCGTCGAACACCGGGGAGCTGTTTTTT	CASSLARLAGGPSNTGELFF
TRBV12-3/TRBV12-4	TRBJ1-2	-	many	TGTGCCAGCAGTTCGACAGCACCGCACTATGGCTACACCTTC	CASSSTAPHYGYTF
TRBV20-1	TRBJ2-7	TRBD1	few	TGCAGTGCTAGAGTGGGGACAGGGGTCTACGAGCAGTACTTC	CSARVGTGVYEQYF
TRBV7-9	TRBJ1-5	TRBD1	many	TGTGCCAGCAGCTTGGCTACAGGGGACGGCAATCAGCCCCAGCATTTT	CASSLATGDGNQPQHF
TRBV7-8	TRBJ2-5	TRBD2	-	TGTGCCAGCAGCTTGGTCGGGGGGGCCCAGTACTTC	CASSLVGGAQYF
TRBV9	TRBJ2-5	-	many	TGTGCCAGCAGCGTTGGGGAAGAGACCCAGTACTTC	CASSVGEETQYF
TRBV4-2	TRBJ2-5	-	few	TGTGCCAGCAGCCAGACAGGGAGGGAGGAGACCCAGTACTTC	CASSQTGREETQYF
TRBV6-2/TRBV6-3	TRBJ2-5	TRBD2	-	TGTGCCGGAGGGTACCTAGCGGAAGAGACCCAGTACTTC	CAGGYLAEETQYF
TRBV13	TRBJ1-3	TRBD1	many	TGTGCCAGCAGCCTAAATCCTACAGGGGTGACTGGAAACACCATATATTTT	CASSLNPTGVTGNTIYF
TRBV28	TRBJ2-7	-	-	TGTGCCAGCAGTTTATCTGGGAGAGACTACGAGCAGTACTTC	CASSLSGRDYEQYF